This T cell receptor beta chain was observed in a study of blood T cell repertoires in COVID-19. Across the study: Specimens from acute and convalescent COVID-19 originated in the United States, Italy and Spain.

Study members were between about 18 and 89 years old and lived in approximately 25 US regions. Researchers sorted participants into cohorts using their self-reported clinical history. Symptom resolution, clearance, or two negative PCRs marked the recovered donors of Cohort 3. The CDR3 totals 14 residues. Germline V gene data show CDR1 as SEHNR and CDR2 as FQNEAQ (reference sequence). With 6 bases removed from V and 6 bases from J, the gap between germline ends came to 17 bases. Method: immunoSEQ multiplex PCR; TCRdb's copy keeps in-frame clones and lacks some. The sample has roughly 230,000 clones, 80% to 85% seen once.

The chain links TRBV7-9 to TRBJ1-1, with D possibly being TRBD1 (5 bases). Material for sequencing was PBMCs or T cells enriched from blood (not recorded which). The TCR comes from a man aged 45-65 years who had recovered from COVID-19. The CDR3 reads CASSPAGGNAEAFF. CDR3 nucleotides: TGTGCCAGCAGTCCGGCCGGGGGAAACGCTGAAGCTTTCTTT.